This T cell receptor beta chain was documented in a study of CD8 T cells in Susac syndrome. As regards this clonotype: Its antigen is unknown.

Study findings and constraints: It was acknowledged in the study that the number of individuals who were included in its TCR sequencing and HLA analysis was relatively small.

After extraction with the RNeasy kit, about 0.5 to 1 ug of the RNA was reverse transcribed using random hexamers. TCRdb re-analysed the immunoSEQ multiplex PCR reads in MiXCR, keeping a single row per CDR3 protein. The sample contains some 97,000 distinct CDR3 sequences, around 95% of which appear only once. Germline V CDR1 and CDR2: KGHSH, LQKENI. This CDR3 has 12 residues. With 3 bases removed from V and 8 bases from J, the gap between germline ends came to 5 bases. The TCR sequence derives from a human donor with Susac syndrome. The chain joins TRBV18 to TRBJ1-6; D is perhaps TRBD1 (5 bases). The source material was CD8+ T cells from PBMCs. For the CDR3, the DNA is TGTGCCAGCTCACCGGGGGATTCACCCCTCCACTTT. Translated, it gives CASSPGDSPLHF.